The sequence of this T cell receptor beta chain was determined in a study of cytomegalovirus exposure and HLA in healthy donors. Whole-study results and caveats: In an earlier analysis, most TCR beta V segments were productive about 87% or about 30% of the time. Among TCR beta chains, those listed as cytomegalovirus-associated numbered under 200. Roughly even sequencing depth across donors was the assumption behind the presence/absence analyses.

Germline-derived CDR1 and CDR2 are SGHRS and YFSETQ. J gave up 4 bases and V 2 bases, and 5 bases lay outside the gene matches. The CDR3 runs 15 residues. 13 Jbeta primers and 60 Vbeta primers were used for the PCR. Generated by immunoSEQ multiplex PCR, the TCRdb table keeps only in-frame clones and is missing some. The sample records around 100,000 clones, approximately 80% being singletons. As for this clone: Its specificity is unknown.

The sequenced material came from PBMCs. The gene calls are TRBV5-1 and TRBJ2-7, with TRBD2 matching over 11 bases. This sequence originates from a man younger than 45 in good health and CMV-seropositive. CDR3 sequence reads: CASSFRTSGLYEQYF. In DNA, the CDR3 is TGCGCCAGCAGCTTCCGGACTAGCGGGCTTTACGAGCAGTACTTC.